A single sample gave rise to the 21 T cell receptor beta chains below, sequenced in a study of somatic mutations in cytotoxic T cells in rheumatoid arthritis. The repertoire was sequenced with immunoSEQ multiplex PCR; TCRdb's copy has only in-frame clones and lacks some. The repertoire has over 15,000 clones, approximately 83% of them found once; the top ten carry 10% to 11%. Sequenced material: CD8+ T cells sorted from blood. The receptors stem from a young man with rheumatoid arthritis.

CDR3 protein: CASSPQFPTHAENTEAFF. The CDR3 DNA is TGTGCCAGCAGCCCCCAATTCCCCACACATGCAGAGAACACTGAAGCTTTCTTT. The genes are TRBV9 and TRBJ1-1; D is uncertain. Germline V gives CDR1 SGDLS, CDR2 YYNGEE. Trimming shortened V by 4 bases and J by 1 base, and 23 bases separated the two germline ends. CDR3 length equals 18 residues. Together with reference TRBV9 and TRBJ1-1, the CDR3 gives the full variable domain: DSGVTQTPKHLITATGQRVTLRCSPRSGDLSVYWYQQSLDQGLQFLIQYYNGEERAKGNILERFSAQQFPDLHSELNLSSLELGDSALYFCASSPQFPTHAENTEAFFGQGTRLTVV.

The V and J genes are TRBV4-3 and TRBJ1-1; unclear D gene. Germline V lookup: CDR1 LGHNA, CDR2 YSLEER. Between the trimmed V and J ends, which lost 0 bases and 1 base, there was a span of 9 bases. This CDR3 spans 15 amino acids. CDR3 region: CASSQEPGRNTEAFF. The CDR3 DNA reads as TGCGCCAGCAGCCAAGAGCCCGGGAGGAACACTGAAGCTTTCTTT.

V usage is TRBV28 and J usage is TRBJ1-2; 8 positions agree with TRBD1. Unmatched junction bases numbered 2, after V lost 5 bases and J lost 3 bases. The CDR3 totals 13 residues. Germline loops: CDR1 MDHEN, CDR2 SYDVKM. CDR3 in DNA: TGTGCCAGCAGTCCGACAGGGGACTATGGCTACACCTTC. As protein: CASSPTGDYGYTF.

The chain employs TRBV4-3 and TRBJ1-4, with D perhaps TRBD1 (5 bases). V lost 0 bases, J lost 6 bases, and 11 bases lay in between. The germline gives CDR1 LGHNA, CDR2 YSLEER. The CDR3 loop spans 15 amino acids. DNA of the CDR3: TGCGCCAGCAGCCAAGAGGCAGGGTCTTATGAAAAACTGTTTTTT. It codes for CASSQEAGSYEKLFF.

The chain employs TRBV27 and TRBJ2-3, with 9 bases that match TRBD2. With V trimmed by 5 bases and J by 3 bases, 15 bases remained unmatched. Per the germline V gene, CDR1 is MNHEY and CDR2 is SMNVEV (reference sequence). The CDR3 loop spans 18 amino acids. CDR3 sequence: CASSPFPKAGGLTDTQYF. In DNA form, the CDR3 reads TGTGCCAGCAGTCCCTTCCCGAAAGCGGGGGGCCTTACAGATACGCAGTATTTT.

The chain links TRBV5-4 to TRBJ2-1; 15 nucleotides line up with TRBD2. V lost 4 bases and J lost 7; bases outside the gene matches: 9. Germline assignment: CDR1 SGHNT and CDR2 YYREEE (reference sequence). The CDR3 runs 17 residues. CDR3 loop: CASSPGLAGGPGNEQFF. The CDR3 DNA reads as TGTGCCAGCAGCCCCGGACTAGCGGGGGGGCCGGGAAATGAGCAGTTCTTC. Combining the CDR3 with reference TRBV5-4 and TRBJ2-1 gives the whole variable domain ETGVTQSPTHLIKTRGQQVTLRCSSQSGHNTVSWYQQALGQGPQFIFQYYREEENGRGNFPPRFSGLQFPNYSSELNVNALELDDSALYLCASSPGLAGGPGNEQFFGPGTRLTVL.

The rearrangement joins TRBV7-8 to TRBJ2-5; the D is unclear. Germline-derived CDR1 and CDR2 are SGHVS and FQNEAQ. Trimming took off 1 base at V and 0 bases at J, with 9 bases between the two ends. The CDR3 spans 15 residues. CDR3 DNA: TGTGCCAGCAGCTTAGGGCTACAGAACCAAGAGACCCAGTACTTC. Translated: CASSLGLQNQETQYF.

V gene TRBV4-1 combines with J gene TRBJ2-3; D might be TRBD2 (5 bases). The V end was cut by 4 bases, the J end by 3 bases, with 14 bases between. Germline CDR1 is MGHRA and CDR2 is YSYEKL. This CDR3 spans 15 amino acids. CDR3: CASSPLSQRTDTQYF. CDR3 DNA sequence: TGCGCCAGCAGCCCCTTGAGTCAGCGGACAGATACGCAGTATTTT.

V gene TRBV13 combines with J gene TRBJ2-2; TRBD1 matches at 9 bases. The CDR3 has 19 residues. Germline V gene data show CDR1 as PRHDT and CDR2 as FYEKMQ (reference sequence). Trimming at V came to 4 bases and at J to 7 bases, leaving 19 bases not matched to a gene. The CDR3 DNA follows: TGTGCCAGCAGCTCCGGACTCCCGGGACAGGGCATATTTAACGGGGAGCTGTTTTTT. This sequence encodes CASSSGLPGQGIFNGELFF.

The chain joins TRBV4-2 to TRBJ2-1; D is unresolved. The CDR3 totals 14 residues. V was trimmed by 1 base and J by 7 bases, leaving 11 bases between them. The V gene's germline CDR1 is LGHNA and CDR2 YNFKEQ. CDR3 coding DNA: TGTGCCAGCAGCCAAGGGGTCGTAGGGAATGAGCAGTTCTTC. This codes for CASSQGVVGNEQFF.

This rearrangement joins TRBV23-1 to TRBJ1-2; D not certain. TRBV23-1 qualifies as an ORF whose function is uncertain. CDR3 size: 18 residues. V lost 2 bases and J 4 bases, leaving 23 bases between the germline ends. The CDR3 spells CASSQTSIPTHPIYGYTF. The CDR3 DNA sequence: TGCGCCAGCAGTCAAACCTCTATCCCTACCCACCCGATCTATGGCTACACCTTC.

This clone rates as medium-sized. The chain recombines TRBV7-6 with TRBJ1-2, with D perhaps TRBD1 (5 bases). CDR3 size: 13 residues. The V and J ends lost 3 bases and 6 bases respectively, with 11 bases between them. The germline V gene has CDR1 SGHVS and CDR2 FNYEAQ. CDR3 sequence: CASSFTGTDGYTF. The CDR3 nucleotides read TGTGCCAGCAGCTTTACTGGGACCGATGGCTACACCTTC.

The V and J genes are TRBV4-3 and TRBJ1-5; D is perhaps TRBD1 (5 bases). V was pared by 2 bases and J by 5 bases, with 10 bases between. The CDR3 length is 14 residues. In germline, CDR1 is LGHNA, CDR2 YSLEER. This CDR3 reads CASSQWGEDQPQHF. In nucleotides, the CDR3 is TGCGCCAGCAGCCAATGGGGCGAAGATCAGCCCCAGCATTTT.

The V and J genes are TRBV29-1 and TRBJ2-2, with 7 bases identical to TRBD1. The CDR3 totals 11 residues. Germline CDR1 reads SQVTM; CDR2 reads ANQGSEA. V lost 7 bases and J lost 6; bases outside the gene matches: 2. This CDR3 is CSAGTAGELFF. DNA for the CDR3: TGCAGCGCCGGGACAGCCGGGGAGCTGTTTTTT.

The chain links TRBV10-2 to TRBJ2-3, with D maybe TRBD2 (6 bases). Trimming pared 2 bases from V and 2 bases from J, leaving 14 bases between. From germline, CDR1 is WSHSY and CDR2 SAAADI. This CDR3 is built from 16 residues. The CDR3 sequence is CASSEILGGSTDTQYF. The CDR3 DNA follows: TGCGCCAGCAGTGAGATATTGGGGGGATCCACAGATACGCAGTATTTT.

The chain links TRBV7-9 to TRBJ2-7; no clear D gene. V was pared by 2 bases and J by 1 base, with 12 bases between. This CDR3 region has 15 residues. The V gene's germline CDR1 is SEHNR and CDR2 FQNEAQ (reference sequence). This CDR3 is CASSLFSDKSYEQYF. For the CDR3, the DNA is TGTGCCAGCAGCTTATTCTCAGACAAATCCTACGAGCAGTACTTC.

The rearrangement links TRBV6-5 to TRBJ2-2; weak D call: TRBD1 (5 bases). CDR1 is MNHEY, CDR2 SVGAGI, per germline. V dropped 0 bases and J dropped 0 bases, with 8 bases sitting between them. There are 16 residues in the CDR3. The CDR3 sequence: CASSYSQGSNTGELFF. Here the CDR3 DNA reads TGTGCCAGCAGTTACTCCCAGGGTTCGAACACCGGGGAGCTGTTTTTT.

The rearrangement uses TRBV9 and TRBJ2-3, with TRBD2 as a possible D gene (7 bases). Looked up from germline, CDR1 is SGDLS and CDR2 is YYNGEE. CDR3 length equals 17 residues. V lost 3 bases to trimming and J lost 2 bases, with 19 bases between them. CDR3 DNA sequence: TGTGCCAGCAGCGCGGAAGGGGGGGACACCCTCACAGATACGCAGTATTTT. This gives the protein CASSAEGGDTLTDTQYF. The full variable domain, rest sourced from reference TRBV9 and TRBJ2-3, is DSGVTQTPKHLITATGQRVTLRCSPRSGDLSVYWYQQSLDQGLQFLIQYYNGEERAKGNILERFSAQQFPDLHSELNLSSLELGDSALYFCASSAEGGDTLTDTQYFGPGTRLTVL.

The chain has TRBV15 and TRBJ2-3; D not certain. Germline loops: CDR1 LNHNV, CDR2 YYDKDF (reference sequence). The V gene lost 3 bases and the J gene lost 2 bases, with 15 bases spanning the gap. The CDR3 loop spans 16 amino acids. CDR3 nucleotide sequence: TGTGCCACCAGCAGTACTCATCCTACTTCCACAGATACGCAGTATTTT. Protein sequence: CATSSTHPTSTDTQYF.

V gene TRBV27 combines with J gene TRBJ2-3, with a tentative D call TRBD2 (6 bases). Germline CDR1 reads MNHEY; CDR2 reads SMNVEV (reference sequence). V shed 5 bases and J shed 4 bases, with 16 bases lying between them. The CDR3 runs to 15 residues. The CDR3 DNA reads TGTGCCAGCAGTGAGTGGGGGGTCTCCCCAGATACGCAGTATTTT. It yields the protein CASSEWGVSPDTQYF.

V usage is TRBV4-1 and J usage is TRBJ2-7; no firm D call. The CDR3 sequence is 13 residues long. CDR1 is MGHRA, CDR2 YSYEKL, per germline. The V gene lost 4 bases and the J gene lost 6 bases, with 13 bases spanning the gap. This CDR3 reads CASSPNRRGEQYF. In DNA, the CDR3 is TGCGCCAGCAGCCCTAACCGACGTGGCGAGCAGTACTTC.